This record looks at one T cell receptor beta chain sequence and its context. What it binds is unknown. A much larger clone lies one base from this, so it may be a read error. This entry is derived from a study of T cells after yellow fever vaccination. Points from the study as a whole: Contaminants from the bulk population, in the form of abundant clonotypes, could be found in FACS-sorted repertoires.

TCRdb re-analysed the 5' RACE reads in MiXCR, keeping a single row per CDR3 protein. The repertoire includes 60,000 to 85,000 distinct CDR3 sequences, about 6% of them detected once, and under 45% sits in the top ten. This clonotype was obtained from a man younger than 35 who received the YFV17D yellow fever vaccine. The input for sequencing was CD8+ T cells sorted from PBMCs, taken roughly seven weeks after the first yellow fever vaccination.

CDR3 nucleotides: TGTGCCACCACGGGGGACGGTGTGTCAGATACGCAGTATTTT. It specifies CATTGDGVSDTQYF. The chain employs TRBV6-1 and TRBJ2-3; perhaps TRBD2 as D (6 bases). The CDR3 has 14 residues. Germline lookup yields CDR1 MNHNS and CDR2 SASEGT. Deletions cut 10 bases from V and 4 bases from J, with 18 bases between.